Below are 9 T cell receptor beta chains sequenced from a single sample in a study of blood T cells in healthy people across ages. With a J-beta primer mix and a sample-barcoded 5' primer, a second PCR ran roughly 6 to 12 cycles. TCRdb itself ran the 5' RACE reads through MiXCR, one entry per CDR3 protein. The data contain roughly 1.5 million distinct CDR3 sequences, 35% to 45% of them singletons. The sequenced material came from blood. Every receptor here comes from a woman under 30 in good health.

Details on this clonotype: The germline gene is not matched at one end of the junction; a read error may be the cause. The chain carries TRBV12-3 or TRBV12-4 and TRBJ1-5, with 7 bases fitting TRBD1. The CDR3 contains 14 residues. The chain's CDR3 is CASSPTGADQPRHF. The CDR3 coding sequence is TGTGCCAGCAGTCCCACAGGGGCAGACCAGCCCCGGCATTTT.

This chain connects TRBV5-8 to TRBJ1-2; D perhaps matches TRBD1 (6 bases). Germline-derived CDR1 and CDR2 are SGHTS and YDEGEE. Trimming removed 0 bases at V and 6 bases at J, with 12 bases between. The CDR3 has 14 residues. In nucleotides, the CDR3 is TGTGCCAGCAGCTTGGGGACAGTACTTGATGGCTACACCTTC. It translates to CASSLGTVLDGYTF.

This chain joins TRBV2 and TRBJ1-2; the D gene is possibly TRBD1 (6 bases). Per germline, CDR1 SNHLY and CDR2 FYNNEI. Trimming stripped 6 bases from V and 3 bases from J, with 20 bases between. This CDR3 is built from 16 residues. CDR3 coding DNA: TGTGCCAGCAGACGACAGGAAGACCCAAGATACTATGGCTACACCTTC. It is translated as CASRRQEDPRYYGYTF.

This clonotype has just a few counts. The chain recombines TRBV7-9 with TRBJ2-3; 8 bases match TRBD1. J gave up 3 bases and V 3 bases, and 5 bases lay outside the gene matches. Germline V gives CDR1 SEHNR, CDR2 FQNEAQ (reference sequence). The CDR3 spans 15 residues. This CDR3 reads CASSLWTGWTDTQYF. The CDR3 coding sequence is TGTGCCAGCAGCTTGTGGACAGGGTGGACAGATACGCAGTATTTT.

The V gene is TRBV6-5, the J gene TRBJ2-7, with TRBD2 matching 11 bases. V lost 0 bases to trimming and J lost 2 bases; unmatched junction nucleotides: 3. The CDR3 is made up of 16 amino acids. In germline, CDR1 is MNHEY, CDR2 SVGAGI. The CDR3 protein is CASSYSPSGGTYEQYF. The CDR3 bases are TGTGCCAGCAGTTACTCCCCTAGCGGGGGGACCTACGAGCAGTACTTC.

CDR3 loop: CAWSRGHRAWEQYF. In nucleotides, the CDR3 is TGTGCCTGGAGTAGGGGACATAGGGCCTGGGAGCAGTACTTC. J is TRBJ2-7 and V is TRBV30, with D tentatively TRBD1 (6 bases). CDR3 length: 14 residues. Germline lookup yields CDR1 GTSNPN and CDR2 SVGIG (reference sequence). The ends were cut back, 2 bases at V and 7 bases at J, with 18 bases in the middle.

This chain joins TRBV12-3 or TRBV12-4 and TRBJ1-2; D remains unclear. CDR3 size: 14 residues. Trimming removed 8 bases from V and 3 bases from J, with 16 bases in between. The CDR3 nucleotides are TGTGCCAGCCGCGAGGGTGAGGGTTACTATGGCTACACCTTC. Protein: CASREGEGYYGYTF.

This clonotype was recorded a few times. This sequence joins TRBV29-1 and TRBJ1-1; no firm D call. Trimming stripped 5 bases from V and 8 bases from J, with 21 bases between. Germline V gene lookup returns CDR1 SQVTM and CDR2 ANQGSEA. The CDR3 is made up of 14 amino acids. The CDR3 DNA is TGCAGCGTTTCCATGCGGTCGGAAACTAGAGAAGCTTTCTTT. Translated: CSVSMRSETREAFF.

The V and J genes are TRBV29-1 and TRBJ1-4; D is perhaps TRBD1 (5 bases). The CDR3 is 14 amino acids. The germline gives CDR1 SQVTM, CDR2 ANQGSEA. Trimming stripped 6 bases from V and 0 bases from J, with 11 bases between. This CDR3 reads CSVGGASTNEKLFF. The CDR3 DNA follows: TGCAGCGTGGGAGGGGCGTCAACTAATGAAAAACTGTTTTTT. Complete variable domain (other parts from reference TRBV29-1 and TRBJ1-4): SAVISQKPSRDICQRGTSLTIQCQVDSQVTMMFWYRQQPGQSLTLIATANQGSEATYESGFVIDKFPISRPNLTFSTLTVSNMSPEDSSIYLCSVGGASTNEKLFFGSGTQLSVL.